This T cell receptor beta chain was captured in a study of T cell responses to AZD1222 COVID-19 vaccine. Background on the study: Whether given at about 4 or about 12 weeks, second doses were pooled.

The CDR3 covers 13 residues. The germline V and J ends were trimmed by 0 bases and 8 bases, with 6 bases remaining between them. Germline V gene sequence: CDR1 SGHRS, CDR2 YFSETQ. Repertoires were generated with immunoSEQ multiplex PCR, while TCRdb's copy carries only in-frame clones and drops some. The profile shows over 120,000 clones, 80% to 95% of them singletons. This clone was recorded a few times. Its antigen remains unknown. General observations from the study: It should be noted that donors were predominantly white British and more often female, and clonal diversity was possibly underestimated. Breadth and depth of Spike-specific TCRs rose after two AZD1222 doses.

This chain links TRBV5-1 with TRBJ1-6; D ambiguous. This TCR derives from an adult in good health. The sequencing here drew on peripheral blood, taken on day 0 of AZD1222 vaccination. The CDR3 spells CASSLEVDSPLHF. For the CDR3, the DNA is TGCGCCAGCAGCTTGGAAGTCGATTCACCCCTCCACTTT.